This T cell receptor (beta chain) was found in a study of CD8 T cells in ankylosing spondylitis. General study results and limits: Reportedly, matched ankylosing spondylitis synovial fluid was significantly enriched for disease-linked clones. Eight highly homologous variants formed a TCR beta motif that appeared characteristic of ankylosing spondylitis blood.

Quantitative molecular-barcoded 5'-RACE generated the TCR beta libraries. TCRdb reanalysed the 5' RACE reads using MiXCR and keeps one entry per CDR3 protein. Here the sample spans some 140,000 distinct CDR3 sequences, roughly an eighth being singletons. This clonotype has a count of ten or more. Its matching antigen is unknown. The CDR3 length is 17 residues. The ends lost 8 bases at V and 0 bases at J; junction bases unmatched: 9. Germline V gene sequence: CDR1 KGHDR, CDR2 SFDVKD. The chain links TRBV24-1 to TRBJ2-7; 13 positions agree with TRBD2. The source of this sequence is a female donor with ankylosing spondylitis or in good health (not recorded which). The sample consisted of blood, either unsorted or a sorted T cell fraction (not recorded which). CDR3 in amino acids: CATKITSGRESSYEQYF. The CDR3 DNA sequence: TGTGCCACCAAGATAACTAGCGGGAGGGAAAGCTCCTACGAGCAGTACTTC.